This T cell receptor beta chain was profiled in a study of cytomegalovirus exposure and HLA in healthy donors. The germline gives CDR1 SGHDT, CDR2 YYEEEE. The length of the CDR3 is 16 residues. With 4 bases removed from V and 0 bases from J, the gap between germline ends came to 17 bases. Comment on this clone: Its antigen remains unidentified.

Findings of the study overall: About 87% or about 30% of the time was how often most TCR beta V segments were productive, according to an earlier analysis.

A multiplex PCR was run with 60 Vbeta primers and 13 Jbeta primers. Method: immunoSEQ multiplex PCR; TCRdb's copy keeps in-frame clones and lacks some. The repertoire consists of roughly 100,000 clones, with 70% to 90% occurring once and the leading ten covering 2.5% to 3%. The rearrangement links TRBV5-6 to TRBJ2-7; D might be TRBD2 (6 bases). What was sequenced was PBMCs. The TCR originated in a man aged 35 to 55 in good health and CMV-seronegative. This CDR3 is CASSPWRRGSSYEQYF. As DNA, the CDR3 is TGTGCCAGCAGCCCCTGGCGGAGGGGCAGCTCCTACGAGCAGTACTTC.